These 3 T cell receptor beta chains originate from one sample sequenced in a study of T-cell reconstitution after alpha-beta-depleted transplantation in children. For TCRbeta, the library was prepared with unique molecular identifiers. In TCRdb, the PCR reads were re-called with MiXCR into one record per CDR3 protein. The sample holds 900,000 or so distinct CDR3 sequences; 16% are singletons and the top ten take just under 5%. This sample comprised PBMCs, mostly from graft donor cells, obtained 360 days after TCRalphabeta/CD19-depleted stem cell transplant. The receptors were gathered from a male patient younger than 18 who had a stem cell transplant for acute lymphoblastic leukemia, so the T cells may come from the graft donor.

This clonotype was seen a handful of times. The rearrangement uses TRBV5-1 and TRBJ2-7; TRBD1 aligns across 9 bases. Per the germline V gene, CDR1 is SGHRS and CDR2 is YFSETQ. The trim removed 0 bases at V and 3 bases at J, leaving 10 bases unmatched. The CDR3 loop spans 17 amino acids. CDR3 bases: TGCGCCAGCAGCTTGGTAGGGACAGGGAGTTTCTACTACGAGCAGTACTTC. Protein product: CASSLVGTGSFYYEQYF.

This clonotype was seen many times. The V call is TRBV4-2, the J call TRBJ2-7; 10 bases agree with TRBD2. There are 15 residues in the CDR3. V trimming: 4 bases; J trimming: 3 bases; junction bases outside the gene matches: 6. Germline V gene sequence: CDR1 LGHNA, CDR2 YNFKEQ. CDR3 in amino acids: CASSRTSSGSYEQYF. CDR3 nucleotides: TGTGCCAGCAGCCGGACTTCTAGCGGGAGCTACGAGCAGTACTTC.

This clonotype was found a few times. The chain has TRBV10-2 and TRBJ1-1; D possibly corresponds to TRBD1 (5 bases). CDR3 length: 14 residues. Germline V lookup: CDR1 WSHSY, CDR2 SAAADI. V was trimmed by 4 bases and J by 1 base, leaving 10 bases between them. CDR3: CASSAPDTNTEAFF. The DNA of the CDR3 is TGCGCCAGCAGTGCGCCGGACACGAACACTGAAGCTTTCTTT.